These T cell receptor beta chains were read from a single sample in a study of T cells in tumors after PD-1 blockade. TCRdb's copy holds only in-frame clones and misses some; the assay was immunoSEQ multiplex PCR. Among approximately 47,000 clones listed, 65% to 80% were seen once. Sequenced here: PBMCs, sampled before anti-PD-1 therapy. These receptors originate from a human donor with advanced basal cell or squamous cell carcinoma (not recorded which). The CDR3 runs from the conserved cysteine through the conserved F or W. The D gene is left open where the match is weak. Where a row states a size, it is once, few, many or the class of an expanded clone; other rows omit it.

clone_size j_call d_call v_call cdr3_nt cdr3_aa
. TRBJ2-1 . TRBV5-1 TGCGCCAGCAGCTTGGATTTTACGAGAGAGCAGTTCTTC CASSLDFTREQFF
few TRBJ1-6 . TRBV10-2 TGCGCCAGCAGGACGACCCGGGGAGTTAATTCACCCCTCCACTTT CASRTTRGVNSPLHF
few TRBJ2-1 TRBD2 TRBV5-1 TGCGCCACCTCGGTGGAGACTAGCGGGGCCCCCTGGGCTGAGCAGTTCTTC CATSVETSGAPWAEQFF
few TRBJ1-2 TRBD1 TRBV19 TGTGCCAGTAGTAGACTCGGGACAGGGCCTAACTATGGCTACACCTTC CASSRLGTGPNYGYTF
. TRBJ2-5 . TRBV11-3 TGTGCCAGCAGCCTTCGGGCGGGCCAAGAGACCCAGTACTTC CASSLRAGQETQYF
. TRBJ1-4 TRBD1 TRBV2 TGTGCCAGCAGGACAGGGGAGGTGGAAAAACTGTTTTTT CASRTGEVEKLFF
. TRBJ1-1 TRBD1 TRBV25-1 TGTGCCAGCAGTGCATCCGACAGGGGGAACACTGAAGCTTTCTTT CASSASDRGNTEAFF
. TRBJ2-1 TRBD2 TRBV6-1 TGTGCCAGCAGTGAATCCGGACTAGCGGGGGGGCCCCTGTTCTTC CASSESGLAGGPLFF
. TRBJ1-2 . TRBV29-1 TGCAGCGTTGAACAGGGGCGGGTCTATGGCTACACCTTC CSVEQGRVYGYTF
. TRBJ2-1 TRBD1 TRBV6-4 TGTGCCAGCAGTGTTTCACCACAGGGGGTGGGGGACAGTGAGCAGTTCTTC CASSVSPQGVGDSEQFF
. TRBJ2-7 . TRBV5-4 TGTGCCAGCAGCTCGGACGGATACGAGCAGTACTTC CASSSDGYEQYF
. TRBJ2-7 . TRBV29-1 TGCAGCGTTGAACAGGGCAACGAGCAGTACTTC CSVEQGNEQYF
. TRBJ2-7 TRBD2 TRBV3-1/TRBV3-2 TGTGCCAGCAGCCAAGATGGAGTAGCGGGACGCGAGCAGTACTTC CASSQDGVAGREQYF
once TRBJ2-5 . TRBV18 TGTGCCAGCTCACCGGGGCAAGAGACCCAGTACTTC CASSPGQETQYF
. TRBJ2-2 TRBD1 TRBV6-6 TGTGCCAGCAGCCCCGGGACAGGGTGGCTGTTTTTT CASSPGTGWLFF
. TRBJ2-3 . TRBV28 TGTGCCAGCAGTTCACGTCAGGGAGAAGATACGCAGTATTTT CASSSRQGEDTQYF
. TRBJ2-2 TRBD1 TRBV5-1 TGCGCCAGCAGCGAGGGACAGGGGGGCACCGGGGAGCTGTTTTTT CASSEGQGGTGELFF
. TRBJ2-1 TRBD1 TRBV6-2/TRBV6-3 TGTGCCAGCAGTTACTCGGGACAGTCCTACAATGAGCAGTTCTTC CASSYSGQSYNEQFF
once TRBJ2-7 . TRBV19 TGTGCCAGTAGTCCCCTCGGGAGCTCCTACGAGCAGTACTTC CASSPLGSSYEQYF
. TRBJ1-6 . TRBV19 TGTGCCAGTAGTACCCATCCCGTCGGCAATTCACCCCTCCACTTT CASSTHPVGNSPLHF
. TRBJ1-2 . TRBV12-5 TGTGCTAGTGGTTTGGTCAGAGACAGTTCGGGAGGCTACACCTTC CASGLVRDSSGGYTF
. TRBJ2-7 TRBD2 TRBV7-8 TGTGCCAGCAGCTTAAGAAGGACTAGCGGGAGAGTCTACGAGCAGTACTTC CASSLRRTSGRVYEQYF
. TRBJ2-2 . TRBV18 TGTGCCAGCTTAAACCAGGGGAAGGACACCGGGGAGCTGTTTTTT CASLNQGKDTGELFF
. TRBJ2-3 . TRBV24-1 TGTGCCACCAGTGATTTGCGAACTCAGGGGGATACGCAGTATTTT CATSDLRTQGDTQYF
. TRBJ1-2 . TRBV28 TGTGCCAGCAGTTCAAGGGACACTTTCTATGGCTACACCTTC CASSSRDTFYGYTF
once TRBJ2-1 TRBD2 TRBV4-1 TGCGCCAGCAGCCTCGGGACTAGGTCCTCCTACAATGAGCAGTTCTTC CASSLGTRSSYNEQFF